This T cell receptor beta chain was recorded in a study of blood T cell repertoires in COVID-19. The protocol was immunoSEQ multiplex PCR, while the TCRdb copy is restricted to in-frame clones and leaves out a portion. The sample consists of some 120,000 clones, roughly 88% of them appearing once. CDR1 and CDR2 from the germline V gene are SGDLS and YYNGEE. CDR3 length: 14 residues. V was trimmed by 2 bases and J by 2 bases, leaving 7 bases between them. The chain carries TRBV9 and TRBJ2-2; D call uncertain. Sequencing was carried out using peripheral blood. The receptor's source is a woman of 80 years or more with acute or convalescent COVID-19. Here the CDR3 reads CASSVAGNTGELFF. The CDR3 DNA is TGTGCCAGCAGCGTTGCAGGAAACACCGGGGAGCTGTTTTTT.